The rows below give T cell receptor beta chains drawn from one sample of a study of long-term antiretroviral therapy in people with HIV. Sequenced by immunoSEQ multiplex PCR; TCRdb stores in-frame clones only, minus some. The sample consists of 11,000 to 15,000 clones, around 84% of them appearing once. The sequencing used unsorted PBMCs, collected 0.4 years after starting antiretroviral therapy. The origin of the receptors is a man aged 25-40 years with HIV. CDR3s leave out the opening cysteine and the closing phenylalanine or tryptophan. Not all rows give a size; the values are once, few, many and, for expanded clones, a class.

TRBJ1-1	TRBV18	NA	ASSLGDGEAF
TRBJ1-4	TRBV6-6	few	ASSSQLATNEKLF
TRBJ1-5	TRBV7-2	NA	ASSDTPPPQH
TRBJ1-6	TRBV30	once	AWNVNSPLH
TRBJ2-1	TRBV4-2	NA	ASSQETSGRAGGEQF
TRBJ2-3	TRBV6-5	NA	ASRSPSEQTQY
TRBJ1-3	TRBV7-2	NA	ARKPPVRVEKGGNTIY
TRBJ2-7	TRBV19	NA	ASSIFSGTHEQY
TRBJ2-1	TRBV5-1	NA	ASSGGINEQF
TRBJ2-7	TRBV28	NA	ASSLTRLHEQY
TRBJ2-3	TRBV19	NA	ASSIDFETGEDTQY
TRBJ2-1	TRBV27	NA	ASSAPRKSQGGNNEQF
TRBJ2-7	TRBV7-3	NA	ASSRNRGPYEQY
TRBJ2-7	TRBV27	NA	ASSLGAGHSYEQY
TRBJ2-7	TRBV4-3	NA	ASSQDLTGVPYEQY
TRBJ2-7	TRBV10-2	NA	ASSGQGAQPYEQY
TRBJ2-7	TRBV11-2	once	ASSFETGTAMYEQY
TRBJ1-4	TRBV10-3	NA	AVKGPGDEKLF
TRBJ1-3	TRBV4-3	NA	ASSPDRVNTGNTIY
TRBJ1-5	TRBV2	NA	ASSEGFRKYSNQPQH
TRBJ2-5	TRBV10-2	NA	ASRTSGGGETQY
TRBJ2-1	TRBV4-3	once	ASSQGLVANEQF
TRBJ2-5	TRBV13	NA	ASSLGLRASGRQETQY
TRBJ2-3	TRBV12-5	NA	ASGFGDTQY
TRBJ2-1	TRBV6-1	NA	ASSEGTAYNEQF
TRBJ2-2	TRBV2	NA	ASTKTGDAGELF
TRBJ1-3	TRBV30	large	AWDRSGHTIY
TRBJ1-1	TRBV27	NA	ASSLGGGNTEAF
TRBJ1-1	TRBV9	NA	ASTSRGGEAF
TRBJ1-2	TRBV2	NA	ASREEGYT
TRBJ1-6	TRBV20-1	NA	SARLNSPLH
TRBJ1-2	TRBV30	few	AWGTGEFGYT